The entry that follows covers one T cell receptor beta chain sequence. The whole isolated RNA underwent reverse transcription, so sequencing captured expressed TCRB transcripts. Profiled with immunoSEQ multiplex PCR; TCRdb holds only in-frame clones, not every one. Of approximately 400,000 clones listed, over 13% were seen once; the top ten hold approximately 0.019%. This record belongs to a study of beta chain features in type 1 diabetes. The material sequenced was naive CD4+ T cells from blood. The clonotype comes from a young woman in good health.

This CDR3 reads CASSFLSDGINNEQFF. For the CDR3, the DNA is TGTGCCAGCAGTTTCCTTTCGGACGGGATTAACAATGAGCAGTTCTTC. The V call is TRBV27, the J call TRBJ2-1; D may be TRBD2 (5 bases). Deletions cut 3 bases from V and 5 bases from J, with 17 bases between. The CDR3 is 16 residues long. Germline V gene sequence: CDR1 MNHEY, CDR2 SMNVEV (reference sequence).